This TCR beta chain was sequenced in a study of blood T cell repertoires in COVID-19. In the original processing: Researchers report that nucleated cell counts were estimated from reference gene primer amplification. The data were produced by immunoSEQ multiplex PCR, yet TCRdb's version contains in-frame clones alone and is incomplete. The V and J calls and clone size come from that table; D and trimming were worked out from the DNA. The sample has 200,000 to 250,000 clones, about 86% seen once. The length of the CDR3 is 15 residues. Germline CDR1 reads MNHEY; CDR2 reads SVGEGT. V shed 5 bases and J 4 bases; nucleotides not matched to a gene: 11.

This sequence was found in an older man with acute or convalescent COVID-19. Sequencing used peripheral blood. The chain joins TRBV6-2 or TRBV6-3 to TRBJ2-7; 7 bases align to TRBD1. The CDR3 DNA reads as TGTGCCAGCAGTAACGGACAGGTTAGAAGGTACGAGCAGTACTTC. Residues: CASSNGQVRRYEQYF.